This T cell receptor beta chain was profiled in a study of immune evolution from preneoplasia to lung adenocarcinoma. The assay was immunoSEQ multiplex PCR, and TCRdb's table has in-frame clones only and misses some. The sample shows about 3,000 clones, 86% of them seen only once. Points from the study as a whole: From normal lung to invasive adenocarcinoma, top clone frequencies appeared to decrease. Later-stage lesions appeared to have more T cells, more diversity, less clonality.

This clone was counted a single time. Its matching antigen is unknown. CDR1 is SGHNT and CDR2 is YENEEA in the germline V gene. J gave up 0 bases and V 1 base, and 10 bases lay outside the gene matches. There are 18 residues in the CDR3. This clonotype was sampled from a person aged 55-80 years with lung adenocarcinoma. Sequencing was done on a sample of FFPE adjacent normal lung tissue. This chain links TRBV11-3 with TRBJ2-3; TRBD2 aligns across 7 bases. CDR3 residues: CASSLVLASLTSTDTQYF. The CDR3 DNA follows: TGTGCCAGCAGCTTAGTACTAGCGTCTCTAACTAGCACAGATACGCAGTATTTT.